Each of the 11 T cell receptor beta chains below was sequenced from the same sample in a study of blood T cell repertoires in COVID-19. Sequencing used immunoSEQ multiplex PCR; TCRdb keeps in-frame clones, though not all of them. The sample has around 170,000 clones; approximately 79% are singletons. Sequenced: peripheral blood. The receptors were sampled from an elderly woman with acute or convalescent COVID-19.

This clone was detected a few times. This chain links TRBV18 with TRBJ2-1, with TRBD2 matching over 8 bases. Trimming removed 2 bases from V and 3 bases from J; junction bases left unmatched: 0. From germline, CDR1 is KGHSH and CDR2 LQKENI. The CDR3 is 14 amino acids. CDR3 sequence reads: CASSPAGGYNEQFF. The CDR3 nucleotides are TGTGCCAGCTCACCAGCGGGGGGCTACAATGAGCAGTTCTTC.

The chain links TRBV11-2 to TRBJ2-7; 8 bases fit TRBD1. There are 14 residues in the CDR3. Trimming removed 4 bases from V and 0 bases from J; junction bases left unmatched: 2. Per the germline V gene, CDR1 is SGHAT and CDR2 is FQNNGV. In nucleotides, the CDR3 is TGTGCCAGCAGCTCCGGACAGGGCTCCTACGAGCAGTACTTC. Encoded protein: CASSSGQGSYEQYF.

The V gene is TRBV20-1, the J gene TRBJ2-5; D not certain. V was shortened by 5 bases and J by 5 bases, with 9 bases between the two germline ends. The CDR3 spans 11 residues. Germline V lookup: CDR1 DFQATT, CDR2 SNEGSKA (reference sequence). CDR3 residues: CSALAWETQYF. CDR3 DNA: TGCAGTGCTCTCGCGTGGGAGACCCAGTACTTC.

This chain links TRBV19 with TRBJ1-5; tentative D call: TRBD1 (5 bases). This CDR3 contains 13 residues. V lost 8 bases, J lost 4 bases, and 12 bases lay in between. Germline CDR1 and CDR2: LNHDA and SQIVND (reference sequence). The DNA for the CDR3 is TGTGCCAGTGGATGGGGCATTAATCAGCCCCAGCATTTT. Its protein is CASGWGINQPQHF.

The J gene is TRBJ2-3, the V gene TRBV2; 7 bases match TRBD1. Germline trimming cut 7 bases from V and 4 bases from J; bases unmatched to any gene: 11. The germline V gene has CDR1 SNHLY and CDR2 FYNNEI. The CDR3 spans 15 residues. CDR3 residues: CASTKGQPRPDTQYF. CDR3 DNA sequence: TGTGCCAGCACCAAGGGACAGCCCCGCCCAGATACGCAGTATTTT.

Only a few counts were recorded for this clone. The gene calls are TRBV7-9 and TRBJ2-7; 8 bases agree with TRBD2. The CDR3 covers 12 residues. J gave up 9 bases and V 11 bases, and 12 bases lay outside the gene matches. Germline V lookup: CDR1 SEHNR, CDR2 FQNEAQ (reference sequence). For the CDR3, the DNA is TGTGCCTATTCGGGCGGGAGGCCACCGCAGTACTTC. This codes for CAYSGGRPPQYF.

J is TRBJ1-5 and V is TRBV19; TRBD1 is a possible D gene (6 bases). Germline values: CDR1 LNHDA, CDR2 SQIVND (reference sequence). V dropped 1 base and J dropped 8 bases, with 15 bases sitting between them. This CDR3 has 15 amino acids. The CDR3 spells CASSIVGTQREPQHF. CDR3 sequence (DNA): TGTGCCAGTAGTATAGTAGGGACACAAAGGGAGCCCCAGCATTTT.

This sequence joins TRBV12-3 or TRBV12-4 and TRBJ2-1, with D possibly matching TRBD1 (6 bases). The CDR3 is made up of 12 amino acids. V shed 5 bases and J shed 7 bases, with 9 bases lying between them. The CDR3 here is CASSQGRNEQFF. The DNA for the CDR3 is TGTGCCAGCAGTCAGGGGCGGAATGAGCAGTTCTTC.

The chain joins TRBV30 to TRBJ2-1, with D perhaps TRBD2 (6 bases). V lost 6 bases, J lost 6 bases, and 15 bases lay in between. Germline V CDR1 and CDR2: GTSNPN, SVGIG (reference sequence). The CDR3 has 13 amino acids. In DNA form, the CDR3 reads TGTGCCTGTGACTCCGGGGGTTTCAATGAGCAGTTCTTC. It specifies CACDSGGFNEQFF.

The gene calls are TRBV27 and TRBJ2-2, with D perhaps TRBD2 (6 bases). Germline V gene data show CDR1 as MNHEY and CDR2 as SMNVEV (reference sequence). V lost 8 bases to trimming and J lost 0 bases, with 7 bases between them. This CDR3 region has 13 residues. The CDR3 nucleotides read TGTGCCAGCGGGACTTCGAACACCGGGGAGCTGTTTTTT. This codes for CASGTSNTGELFF.

The chain has TRBV10-2 and TRBJ2-2; 8 bases line up with TRBD1. The length of the CDR3 is 14 residues. With V trimmed by 7 bases and J by 5 bases, 6 bases remained unmatched. Germline V lookup: CDR1 WSHSY, CDR2 SAAADI. The CDR3 loop is CASKKTGDTGELFF. In nucleotides, the CDR3 is TGCGCCAGCAAAAAGACAGGGGATACCGGGGAGCTGTTTTTT.